This TCR beta chain was recorded in a study of T cell changes during pregnancy in multiple sclerosis. The germline V gene encodes CDR1 KGHSH and CDR2 LQKENI. CDR3 length: 14 residues. V gave up 8 bases and J gave up 8 bases; unmatched junction bases: 10. The repertoire was sequenced with immunoSEQ multiplex PCR; TCRdb's copy has only in-frame clones and lacks some. Of some 17,000 clones listed, approximately 86% are singletons. V and J are TRBV18 and TRBJ2-1; 9 nucleotides line up with TRBD2. Sequenced material: CD8+ T cells from peripheral blood mononuclear cells, taken after pregnancy. This receptor was taken from a female donor in good health, enrolled as a control in a pregnancy study. CDR3 in amino acids: CASQSQRGADEQFF. CDR3 coding DNA: TGTGCCAGCCAATCGCAGCGGGGGGCGGATGAGCAGTTCTTC. Together with reference TRBV18 and TRBJ2-1, the CDR3 gives the full variable domain: NAGVMQNPRHLVRRRGQEARLRCSPMKGHSHVYWYRQLPEEGLKFMVYLQKENIIDESGMPKERFSAEFPKEGPSILRIQQVVRGDSAAYFCASQSQRGADEQFFGPGTRLTVL.